The clone carrying this T cell receptor (beta chain) occurred once. The sample originates from a study of beta chain features in type 1 diabetes. Of the isolated RNA, all was reverse transcribed, and so the sequenced material was expressed TCRB transcripts. Libraries were prepared by immunoSEQ multiplex PCR; TCRdb keeps only in-frame clonotypes and omits some of them. Found here are about half a million clones, 30% of them singletons; the top ten hold around 0.065%. The CDR3 is 15 amino acids. In germline, CDR1 is SGHVS, CDR2 FQNEAQ. Trimming removed 0 bases from V and 4 bases from J, with 9 bases in between.

Material: naive CD4+ T cells from blood. The receptor's source is a young man in good health. This chain joins TRBV7-8 and TRBJ2-2; D call uncertain. CDR3 loop: CASSLAIHLTGELFF. The CDR3 DNA follows: TGTGCCAGCAGCTTAGCGATCCACCTCACCGGGGAGCTGTTTTTT.